A selection of T cell receptor beta chains follows, all from one sample in a study of blood T cell repertoires in COVID-19. Some clones are missing from TCRdb's copy, which holds only in-frame ones; the method was immunoSEQ multiplex PCR. This sample has roughly 200,000 clones, with roughly 88% found just once. Input material: PBMCs or T cells enriched from blood (not recorded which). Receptors originate from a man in his forties or fifties with acute COVID-19. The CDR3 runs from the conserved cysteine through the conserved F or W. A D gene is named only where the DNA matches it firmly.

d_call | j_call | v_call | cdr3_aa
- | TRBJ2-5 | TRBV19 | CASSGSVQETQYF
TRBD1 | TRBJ1-5 | TRBV28 | CASSLAQGASQPQHF
TRBD2 | TRBJ2-7 | TRBV4-3 | CASSQGASGAYEQYF
- | TRBJ2-7 | TRBV27 | CASSFGGWGGEQYF
TRBD2 | TRBJ2-2 | TRBV5-1 | CASSASGAWNTGELFF
- | TRBJ1-1 | TRBV5-3 | CARSLGAGTQNTEAFF
TRBD2 | TRBJ2-5 | TRBV28 | CASSFPGLAGGPRKTQYF
- | TRBJ2-2 | TRBV28 | CASSLGGDTGELFF
- | TRBJ1-2 | TRBV6-2/TRBV6-3 | CASSYRGRATYGYTF
- | TRBJ2-7 | TRBV27 | CASSLLRSRGLLSGDEQYF
- | TRBJ1-4 | TRBV5-1 | CASSWEGGENEKLFF
- | TRBJ2-2 | TRBV28 | CASSNGLARRTGELFF
TRBD2 | TRBJ2-1 | TRBV5-4 | CASSFLTSGYNEQFF
- | TRBJ2-1 | TRBV2 | CASSPHRGYEQFF
- | TRBJ2-1 | TRBV3-1/TRBV3-2 | CASSRVLATINEQFF
- | TRBJ1-1 | TRBV20-1 | CSASYAITGNTEAFF
TRBD2 | TRBJ2-7 | TRBV9 | CASSVGPSGSNEQYF
TRBD2 | TRBJ2-3 | TRBV3-1/TRBV3-2 | CASSPPGGTQYF
- | TRBJ1-2 | TRBV7-2 | CASSLDQGNGYTF
TRBD2 | TRBJ2-1 | TRBV29-1 | CSVGAGGNPYNEQFF
TRBD1 | TRBJ1-6 | TRBV19 | CASSTLGQHNSPLHF
- | TRBJ1-3 | TRBV28 | CASSPGYSGNTIYF
- | TRBJ1-5 | TRBV5-5 | CASSPLGGGYSNQPQHF
TRBD2 | TRBJ2-2 | TRBV24-1 | CATSRTSANTGELFF
TRBD2 | TRBJ2-1 | TRBV5-1 | CASSYQYSGSTNEQFF
TRBD1 | TRBJ2-7 | TRBV27 | CASSPGTGLHEQYF
- | TRBJ2-1 | TRBV7-2 | CASSPTGPRGDEQFF
- | TRBJ1-1 | TRBV30 | CAWSVHQGNTEAFF
- | TRBJ1-3 | TRBV9 | CASSVTGNSGNTIYF
TRBD2 | TRBJ2-5 | TRBV11-2 | CASRSSGRAQETQYF
TRBD1 | TRBJ1-1 | TRBV11-1 | CASSLATGGTEAFF
- | TRBJ1-6 | TRBV11-2 | CASSLGARNNSPLHF
TRBD2 | TRBJ2-7 | TRBV9 | CASSLSPGLDYEQYF
- | TRBJ2-6 | TRBV28 | CASQSGANVLTF
TRBD1 | TRBJ2-7 | TRBV10-3 | CAIARQGVGEQYF
TRBD1 | TRBJ1-5 | TRBV5-1 | CASSRGTASNQPQHF
TRBD1 | TRBJ2-6 | TRBV18 | CASSPGTVSGANVLTF
TRBD2 | TRBJ2-1 | TRBV24-1 | CATSDPSGRNNEQFF
- | TRBJ2-1 | TRBV7-2 | CASSSGGTLAEQFF
TRBD1 | TRBJ1-5 | TRBV15 | CATSRDRGQGQPQHF
- | TRBJ2-7 | TRBV7-2 | CASSRTGLPSYEQYF
TRBD1 | TRBJ2-2 | TRBV5-1 | CASRGTGNTGELFF
- | TRBJ1-5 | TRBV28 | CASRPEGQSTFQPQHF
- | TRBJ1-1 | TRBV7-9 | CASSGARNTEAFF
TRBD2 | TRBJ2-7 | TRBV28 | CASSLYRSYGGKTYEQYF
- | TRBJ2-3 | TRBV11-2 | CASSSRTFLSTDTQYF
TRBD1 | TRBJ1-4 | TRBV5-1 | CASSLGTGVEKLFF
- | TRBJ2-7 | TRBV6-5 | CASSLRQDFYEQYF
TRBD2 | TRBJ2-3 | TRBV27 | CASGISSGTVNTQYF
TRBD2 | TRBJ2-5 | TRBV19 | CASSLSGSLFETQYF
TRBD1 | TRBJ1-1 | TRBV28 | CASSLSRGFTNEPEAFF
TRBD1 | TRBJ2-2 | TRBV27 | CASRGEDRGLGDTGELFF
TRBD2 | TRBJ2-7 | TRBV18 | CASSPGGSLTYEQYF